The TCR beta chain under discussion was sequenced for a study of Ad26.COV2.S vaccination and SARS-CoV-2 variants. Study context: Of the COV1001 trial arms, the Ad26.COV2.S arm included the donor.

The protocol was immunoSEQ multiplex PCR, while the TCRdb copy is restricted to in-frame clones and leaves out a portion. The table shows hundreds of thousands of clones, with roughly nine tenths occurring only once. This sample's treatment: roughly 20 received Ad26.COV2.S at low or high dose, single or two shots; roughly five received placebo; per-sample allocation not given. Collection of the samples took place on day 63 after the first injection of vaccine or placebo. Based in Boston, the donor was an adult of 18-55 years. This TCR was recovered from a person aged 18-65 years who received the Ad26.COV2.S COVID-19 vaccine or a placebo. The source material was peripheral blood, sampled in a trial of Ad26.COV2.S vaccine versus placebo.

The CDR3 sequence: CASRARGYEQYF. CDR3 nucleotide sequence: TGTGCCAGCAGGGCCAGGGGCTACGAGCAGTACTTC. This chain uses TRBV6-5 with TRBJ2-7, with D perhaps TRBD1 (6 bases). Between the trimmed V and J ends, which lost 6 bases and 3 bases, there was a span of 9 bases. The CDR3 is 12 residues long. CDR1 MNHEY and CDR2 SVGAGI come from the germline V gene.